Sequencing of this TCR beta chain was carried out in a study of PD-1 blockade in classical Hodgkin lymphoma. Study background: Nivolumab dosed at 3 mg/kg went to patients intravenously every 2 weeks. Broader study findings: Excluded were patients who started nivolumab under 1 year after ASCT, a group that had lower diversity. Similar baseline diversity was found in complete responders and newly diagnosed patients.

The CDR3 length is 12 residues. V dropped 0 bases and J dropped 4 bases, with 7 bases sitting between them. Germline-derived CDR1 and CDR2 are SQVTM and ANQGSEA. Time point reported: cycle 4 day 1 (C4D1), after five to seven weeks of nivolumab. There was relapse after autologous stem cell transplantation in every patient, and there was variation in brentuximab vedotin exposure. The protocol was immunoSEQ multiplex PCR, while the TCRdb copy is restricted to in-frame clones and leaves out a portion. The sample has more than 85,000 clones; roughly 90% are singletons. For this clone: Its antigen is currently unknown.

Sequenced here: peripheral blood mononuclear cells (PBMCs), sampled before the fourth cycle of nivolumab. This chain connects TRBV29-1 to TRBJ2-7; the D gene is possibly TRBD1 (5 bases). The TCR sequence derives from a human donor with classical Hodgkin lymphoma. The DNA of the CDR3 is TGCAGCGTTGAAGACAGGGCTTACGAGCAGTACTTC. This gives the protein CSVEDRAYEQYF.